This TCR beta chain was identified in a study of blood T cell repertoires in COVID-19. Study-wide background: The United States, Italy and Spain supplied acute and convalescent COVID-19 samples.

With V trimmed by 3 bases and J by 4 bases, 16 bases remained unmatched. Germline V CDR1 and CDR2: SGDLS, YYNGEE. This CDR3 spans 19 amino acids. Per the authors' pipeline: Nucleated cell counts were estimated from reference gene primer amplification. TCRdb's copy holds only in-frame clones and misses some; the assay was immunoSEQ multiplex PCR. V and J calls and clone size follow that table, whereas D and trimming were derived from the DNA. The repertoire consists of about 200,000 clones, with over 75% occurring once and the leading ten covering approximately 2.9%. The sample consisted of peripheral blood. The clonotype originates from a woman aged 80 or over with active or convalescent COVID-19. The chain links TRBV9 to TRBJ2-2; 9 bases are a match to TRBD1. The CDR3 bases are TGTGCCAGCAGCGACCGTCCCGGGACAGGGATTGGGGGCACCGGGGAGCTGTTTTTT. This sequence encodes CASSDRPGTGIGGTGELFF. Filled out from reference TRBV9 and TRBJ2-2, the complete variable domain reads DSGVTQTPKHLITATGQRVTLRCSPRSGDLSVYWYQQSLDQGLQFLIQYYNGEERAKGNILERFSAQQFPDLHSELNLSSLELGDSALYFCASSDRPGTGIGGTGELFFGEGSRLTVL.